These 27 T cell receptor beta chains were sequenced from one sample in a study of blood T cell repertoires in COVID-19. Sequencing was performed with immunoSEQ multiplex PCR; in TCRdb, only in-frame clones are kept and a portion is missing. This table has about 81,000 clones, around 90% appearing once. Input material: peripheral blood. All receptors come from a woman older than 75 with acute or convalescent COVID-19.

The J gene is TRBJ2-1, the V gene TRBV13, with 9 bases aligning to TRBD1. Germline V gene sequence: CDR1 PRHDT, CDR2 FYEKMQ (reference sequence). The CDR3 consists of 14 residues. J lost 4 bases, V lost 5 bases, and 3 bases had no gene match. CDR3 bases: TGTGCCAGCAGCCCGGGACAGGGATACAATGAGCAGTTCTTC. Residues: CASSPGQGYNEQFF.

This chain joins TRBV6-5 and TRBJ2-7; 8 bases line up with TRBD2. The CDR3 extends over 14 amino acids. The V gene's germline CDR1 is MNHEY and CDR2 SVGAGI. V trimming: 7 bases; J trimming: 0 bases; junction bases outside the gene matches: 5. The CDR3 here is CASKELAVSYEQYF. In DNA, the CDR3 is TGTGCCAGCAAGGAACTAGCGGTCTCCTACGAGCAGTACTTC.

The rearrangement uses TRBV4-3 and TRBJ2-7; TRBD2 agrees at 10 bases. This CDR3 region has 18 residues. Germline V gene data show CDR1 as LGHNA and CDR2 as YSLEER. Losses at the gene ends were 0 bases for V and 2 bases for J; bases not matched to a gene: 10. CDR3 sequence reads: CASSQDARTSGETYEQYF. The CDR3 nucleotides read TGCGCCAGCAGCCAAGATGCCCGAACTAGCGGGGAGACCTACGAGCAGTACTTC.

CDR3 region: CASSIGLTGEQGETQYF. DNA of the CDR3: TGTGCCAGTAGTATAGGCTTGACAGGAGAGCAGGGGGAGACCCAGTACTTC. V and J are TRBV19 and TRBJ2-5; tentative D call: TRBD1 (6 bases). The germline V and J ends were trimmed by 1 base and 5 bases, with 20 bases remaining between them. In germline, CDR1 is LNHDA, CDR2 SQIVND (reference sequence). The CDR3 runs 17 residues. The entire variable domain, with the rest obtained from reference TRBV19 and TRBJ2-5, is as follows: DGGITQSPKYLFRKEGQNVTLSCEQNLNHDAMYWYRQDPGQGLRLIYYSQIVNDFQKGDIAEGYSVSREKKESFPLTVTSAQKNPTAFYLCASSIGLTGEQGETQYFGPGTRLLVL.

Here the CDR3 reads CATSDRAGGKETQYF. The CDR3, as DNA: TGTGCCACCAGTGATCGGGCAGGGGGCAAAGAGACCCAGTACTTC. This sequence joins TRBV24-1 and TRBJ2-5, with 8 bases lining up with TRBD1. V lost 3 bases to trimming and J lost 3 bases; unmatched junction nucleotides: 5. This CDR3 comprises 15 residues. Germline CDR1 and CDR2: KGHDR and SFDVKD.

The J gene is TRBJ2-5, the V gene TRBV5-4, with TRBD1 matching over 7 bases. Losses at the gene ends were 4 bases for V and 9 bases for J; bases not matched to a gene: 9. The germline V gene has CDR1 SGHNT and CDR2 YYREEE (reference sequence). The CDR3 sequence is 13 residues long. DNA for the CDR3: TGTGCCAGCAGCACTGGACAGGTGGGAGCCCAGTACTTC. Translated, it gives CASSTGQVGAQYF.

The CDR3 coding sequence is TGTGCCAGCAGCCCTACTAGCGGGGGGGCCTACAATGAGCAGTTCTTC. Its translation: CASSPTSGGAYNEQFF. The chain couples TRBV7-2 to TRBJ2-1; TRBD2 matches at 13 bases. Germline V gene sequence: CDR1 SGHTA, CDR2 FQGNSA. The V and J ends lost 5 bases and 2 bases, in that order; junction bases with no gene match: 3. The CDR3 has 16 amino acids.

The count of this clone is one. The CDR3 reads CASSIVEGVVETQYF. CDR3 DNA: TGTGCCAGTAGTATAGTGGAGGGAGTAGTAGAGACCCAGTACTTC. The genes are TRBV19 and TRBJ2-5, with D tentatively TRBD2 (6 bases). Trimming took 1 base from V and 4 from J, leaving 13 bases between them. CDR1 and CDR2 (germline): LNHDA, SQIVND (reference sequence). CDR3 length: 15 residues.

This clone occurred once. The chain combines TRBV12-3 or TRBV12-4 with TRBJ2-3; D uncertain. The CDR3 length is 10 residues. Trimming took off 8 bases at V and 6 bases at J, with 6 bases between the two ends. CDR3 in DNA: TGTGCCAGCGAGATTGATACGCAGTATTTT. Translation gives CASEIDTQYF.

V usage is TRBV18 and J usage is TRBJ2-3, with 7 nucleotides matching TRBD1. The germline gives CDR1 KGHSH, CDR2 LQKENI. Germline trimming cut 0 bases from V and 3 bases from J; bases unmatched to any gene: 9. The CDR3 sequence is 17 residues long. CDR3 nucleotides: TGTGCCAGCTCACCACCGACAGGGAAGAGTTTTACAGATACGCAGTATTTT. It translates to CASSPPTGKSFTDTQYF.

CDR3 nucleotides: TGCGCCAGCAGCTTTACCGACAGGGACGAGCAGTACTTC. Its protein is CASSFTDRDEQYF. This chain uses TRBV5-1 with TRBJ2-7; TRBD1 matches 7 bases. V shed 2 bases and J 5 bases; nucleotides not matched to a gene: 4. The CDR3 is 13 amino acids. Germline values: CDR1 SGHRS, CDR2 YFSETQ.

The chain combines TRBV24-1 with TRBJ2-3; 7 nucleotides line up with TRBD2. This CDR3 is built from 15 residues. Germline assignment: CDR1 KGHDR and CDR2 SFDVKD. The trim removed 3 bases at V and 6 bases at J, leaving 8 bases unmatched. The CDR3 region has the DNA TGTGCCACCAGTGATCCCCGGGGAGGGAGGGATACGCAGTATTTT. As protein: CATSDPRGGRDTQYF.

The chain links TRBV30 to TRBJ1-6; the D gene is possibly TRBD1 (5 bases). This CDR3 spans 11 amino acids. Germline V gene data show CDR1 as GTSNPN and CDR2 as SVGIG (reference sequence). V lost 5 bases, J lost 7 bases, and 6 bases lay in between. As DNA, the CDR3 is TGTGCCTGGCGACAGAATTCACCCCTCCACTTT. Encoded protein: CAWRQNSPLHF.

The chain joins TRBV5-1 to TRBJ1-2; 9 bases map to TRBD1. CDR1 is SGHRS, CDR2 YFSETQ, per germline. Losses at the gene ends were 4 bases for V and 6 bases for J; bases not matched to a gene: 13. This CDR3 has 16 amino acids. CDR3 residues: CASSTGPGTGNDGYTF. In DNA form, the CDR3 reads TGCGCCAGCAGCACGGGTCCCGGGACAGGGAATGATGGCTACACCTTC.

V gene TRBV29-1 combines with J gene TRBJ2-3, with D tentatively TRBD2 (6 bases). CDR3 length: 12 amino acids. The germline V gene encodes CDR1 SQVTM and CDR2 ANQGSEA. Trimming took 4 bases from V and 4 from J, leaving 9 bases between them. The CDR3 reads CSVGGDPDTQYF. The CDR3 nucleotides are TGCAGCGTTGGGGGGGACCCAGATACGCAGTATTTT.

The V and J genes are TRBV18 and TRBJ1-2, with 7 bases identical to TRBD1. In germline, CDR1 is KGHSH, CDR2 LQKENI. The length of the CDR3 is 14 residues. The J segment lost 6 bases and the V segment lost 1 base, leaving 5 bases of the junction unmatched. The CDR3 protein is CASSPQGAWDGYTF. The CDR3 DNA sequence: TGTGCCAGCTCACCACAGGGGGCTTGGGATGGCTACACCTTC. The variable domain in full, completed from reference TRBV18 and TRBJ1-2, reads NAGVMQNPRHLVRRRGQEARLRCSPMKGHSHVYWYRQLPEEGLKFMVYLQKENIIDESGMPKERFSAEFPKEGPSILRIQQVVRGDSAAYFCASSPQGAWDGYTFGSGTRLTVV.

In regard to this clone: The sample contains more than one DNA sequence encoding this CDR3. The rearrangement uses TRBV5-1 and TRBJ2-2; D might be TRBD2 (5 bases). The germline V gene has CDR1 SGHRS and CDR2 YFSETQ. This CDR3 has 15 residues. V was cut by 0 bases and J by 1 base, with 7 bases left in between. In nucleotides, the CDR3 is TGCGCCAGCAGCTTGGATCGGGGGAACACCGGGGAGCTGTTTTTT. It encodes CASSLDRGNTGELFF.

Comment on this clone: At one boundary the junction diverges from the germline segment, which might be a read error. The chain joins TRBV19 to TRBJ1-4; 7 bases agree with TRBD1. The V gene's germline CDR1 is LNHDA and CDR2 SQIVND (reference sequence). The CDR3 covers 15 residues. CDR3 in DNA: TGTGCCAGTAGTGTCGTCGGGACAGCTAACGAAAAACTGTTTTTT. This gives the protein CASSVVGTANEKLFF.

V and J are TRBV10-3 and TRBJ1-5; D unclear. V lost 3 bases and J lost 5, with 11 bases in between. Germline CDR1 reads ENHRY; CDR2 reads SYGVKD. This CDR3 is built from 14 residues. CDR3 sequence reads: CAISEGDTYQPQHF. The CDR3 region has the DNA TGTGCCATCAGTGAAGGTGACACCTATCAGCCCCAGCATTTT.

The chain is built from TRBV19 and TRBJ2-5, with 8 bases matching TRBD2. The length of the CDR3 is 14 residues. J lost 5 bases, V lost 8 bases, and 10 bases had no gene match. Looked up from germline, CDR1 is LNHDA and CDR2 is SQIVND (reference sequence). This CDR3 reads CASAGLADGETQYF. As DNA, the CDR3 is TGTGCCAGTGCAGGACTAGCCGATGGCGAGACCCAGTACTTC. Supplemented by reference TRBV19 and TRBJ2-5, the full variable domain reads DGGITQSPKYLFRKEGQNVTLSCEQNLNHDAMYWYRQDPGQGLRLIYYSQIVNDFQKGDIAEGYSVSREKKESFPLTVTSAQKNPTAFYLCASAGLADGETQYFGPGTRLLVL.

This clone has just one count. The CDR3 nucleotides read TGTGCCAGCTCACCAACTGGAGGGGATAGGGGCGAGACCCAGTACTTC. Encoded protein: CASSPTGGDRGETQYF. The rearrangement links TRBV18 to TRBJ2-5; the D gene is possibly TRBD2 (6 bases). This CDR3 spans 16 amino acids. Germline-derived CDR1 and CDR2 are KGHSH and LQKENI. V was shortened by 2 bases and J by 5 bases, with 18 bases between the two germline ends.

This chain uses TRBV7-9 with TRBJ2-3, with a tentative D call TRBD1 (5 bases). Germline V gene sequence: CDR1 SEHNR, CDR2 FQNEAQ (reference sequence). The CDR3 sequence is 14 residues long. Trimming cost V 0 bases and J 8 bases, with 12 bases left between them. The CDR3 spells CASSLAGGAGTQYF. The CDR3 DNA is TGTGCCAGCAGCTTAGCGGGTGGGGCCGGTACGCAGTATTTT.

CDR3 DNA: TGCAGCGTTGATGACGGGGACACTGAAGCTTTCTTT. Translating it yields CSVDDGDTEAFF. The chain links TRBV29-1 to TRBJ1-1; the D is unclear. V lost 3 bases and J 3 bases, leaving 8 bases between the germline ends. CDR1 and CDR2 from the germline V gene are SQVTM and ANQGSEA. There are 12 residues in the CDR3.

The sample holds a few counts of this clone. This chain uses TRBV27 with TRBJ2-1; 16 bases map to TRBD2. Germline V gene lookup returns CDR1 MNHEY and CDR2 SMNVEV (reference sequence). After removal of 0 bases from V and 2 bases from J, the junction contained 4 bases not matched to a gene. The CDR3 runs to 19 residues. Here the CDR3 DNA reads TGTGCCAGCAGTTTATCTGGGACTAGCGGGAGGGGGCCCTACAATGAGCAGTTCTTC. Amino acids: CASSLSGTSGRGPYNEQFF.

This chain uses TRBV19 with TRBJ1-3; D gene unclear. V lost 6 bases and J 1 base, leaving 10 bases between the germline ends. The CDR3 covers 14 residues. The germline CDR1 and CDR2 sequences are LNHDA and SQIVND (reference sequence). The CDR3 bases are TGTGCCAGTAGGCCTAGAGGGTCTGGAAACACCATATATTTT. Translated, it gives CASRPRGSGNTIYF.

The CDR3: CASSRQRGQGLFF. DNA for the CDR3: TGCGCCAGCAGCCGCCAAAGGGGGCAGGGGCTGTTTTTT. The J gene is TRBJ2-2, the V gene TRBV4-3, with TRBD1 identical over 7 bases. After removal of 4 bases from V and 13 bases from J, the junction contained 9 bases not matched to a gene. CDR1 is LGHNA and CDR2 is YSLEER in the germline V gene. This CDR3 region has 13 residues.

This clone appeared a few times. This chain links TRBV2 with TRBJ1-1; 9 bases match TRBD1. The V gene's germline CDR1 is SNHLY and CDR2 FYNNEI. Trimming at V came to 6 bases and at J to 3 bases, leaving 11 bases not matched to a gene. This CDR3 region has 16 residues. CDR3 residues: CASSAGTGIGDTEAFF. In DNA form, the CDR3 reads TGTGCCAGCAGCGCCGGGACAGGGATAGGGGACACTGAAGCTTTCTTT.